The 2 T cell receptor beta chains given below trace back to one sample, sequenced in a study of cytomegalovirus exposure and HLA in healthy donors. Use of 60 Vbeta and 13 Jbeta primers characterized the PCR. Libraries were prepared by immunoSEQ multiplex PCR; TCRdb keeps only in-frame clonotypes and omits some of them. The table has 130,000 or so clones, roughly four fifths seen once. Source material: PBMCs. These receptors were obtained from a man aged 18 to 30 in good health and CMV-seropositive.

This clone has a single count. The DNA for the CDR3 is TGTGCCAGCAGTACCCCCGGTGCCGCGCACGGTGAGCAGTTCTTC. Protein product: CASSTPGAAHGEQFF. This chain uses TRBV27 with TRBJ2-1; D not resolved. This CDR3 region has 15 residues. V lost 5 bases to trimming and J lost 9 bases, with 20 bases between them. Germline V gene data show CDR1 as MNHEY and CDR2 as SMNVEV (reference sequence).

The count of this clone is one. The J gene is TRBJ2-1, the V gene TRBV6-5, with TRBD2 matching 10 bases. The J segment lost 13 bases and the V segment lost 5 bases, leaving 8 bases of the junction unmatched. This CDR3 contains 13 residues. CDR1 and CDR2 (germline): MNHEY, SVGAGI. CDR3: CASSRAGGPFQFF. The CDR3, as DNA: TGTGCCAGCAGTCGAGCGGGAGGGCCATTCCAGTTCTTC.